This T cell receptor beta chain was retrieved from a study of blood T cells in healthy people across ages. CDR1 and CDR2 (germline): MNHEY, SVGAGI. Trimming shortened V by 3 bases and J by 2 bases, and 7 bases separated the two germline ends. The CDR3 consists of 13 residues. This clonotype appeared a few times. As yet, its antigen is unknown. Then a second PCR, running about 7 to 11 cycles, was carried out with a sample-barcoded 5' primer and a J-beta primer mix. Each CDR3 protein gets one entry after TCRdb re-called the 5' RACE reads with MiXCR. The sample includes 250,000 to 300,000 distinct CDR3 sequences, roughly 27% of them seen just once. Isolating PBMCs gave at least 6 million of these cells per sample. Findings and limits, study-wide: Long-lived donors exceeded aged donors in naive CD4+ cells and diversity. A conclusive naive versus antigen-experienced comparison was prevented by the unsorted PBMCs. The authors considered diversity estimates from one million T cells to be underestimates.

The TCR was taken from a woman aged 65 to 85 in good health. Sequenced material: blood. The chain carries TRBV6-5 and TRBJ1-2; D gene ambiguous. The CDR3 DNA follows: TGTGCCAGCAGTTATAATGGGAACTATGGCTACACCTTC. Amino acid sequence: CASSYNGNYGYTF.